Reported below is one TCR beta chain. The antigen remains unidentified. These data originate in a study of T cell responses to AZD1222 COVID-19 vaccine. Findings and caveats of the study: Two doses of AZD1222 preceded a rise in Spike-specific TCR breadth and depth. CD4 TCRs linked to vaccination spanned spike, dominating at 160-218 and 743-854. The donor group comprised mostly white British people and more females; the analysis possibly underestimated clonal diversity. Just 5 to 7 AZD1222 recipients tested seropositive at baseline.

Clones were sequenced by immunoSEQ multiplex PCR, and TCRdb holds only the in-frame ones, with some missing. This table holds more than 85,000 clones, roughly 90% found once. The CDR3 is made up of 15 amino acids. Germline V lookup: CDR1 LNHDA, CDR2 SQIVND (reference sequence). V was clipped by 3 bases and J by 5 bases; unmatched bases: 7. The V and J genes are TRBV19 and TRBJ2-5; 9 bases align to TRBD1. The sequencing used peripheral blood, collected on day 0 of AZD1222 vaccination. The sequence derives from an adult in good health. CDR3: CASSIGTGYGETQYF. CDR3 nucleotides: TGTGCCAGTAGTATTGGGACAGGGTATGGGGAGACCCAGTACTTC.